This passage covers 3 T cell receptor beta chains from one sample sequenced in a study of blood T cell repertoires in COVID-19. Profiled with immunoSEQ multiplex PCR; TCRdb holds only in-frame clones, not every one. The sample consists of roughly 420,000 clones, roughly 90% of them appearing once. Sequenced input: PBMCs or T cells enriched from blood (not recorded which). These receptors all come from a woman under 40 with acute COVID-19.

The table lists this clone with a count of one. In nucleotides, the CDR3 is TGTGCCACCAGTGACGCCGGGGGAGGCTCTGGAAACACCATATATTTT. Protein: CATSDAGGGSGNTIYF. This chain joins TRBV24-1 and TRBJ1-3; maybe TRBD1 (5 bases). Between the trimmed V and J ends, which lost 4 bases and 0 bases, there was a span of 12 bases. This CDR3 comprises 16 residues. Germline V gene lookup returns CDR1 KGHDR and CDR2 SFDVKD.

The gene calls are TRBV9 and TRBJ1-5; 10 bases are a match to TRBD1. From germline, CDR1 is SGDLS and CDR2 YYNGEE. J gave up 3 bases and V 7 bases, and 1 base lay outside the gene matches. This CDR3 contains 13 residues. CDR3 protein: CASGTGVNQPQHF. The DNA for the CDR3 is TGTGCCAGCGGGACAGGGGTCAATCAGCCCCAGCATTTT. The full variable domain, rest sourced from reference TRBV9 and TRBJ1-5, is DSGVTQTPKHLITATGQRVTLRCSPRSGDLSVYWYQQSLDQGLQFLIQYYNGEERAKGNILERFSAQQFPDLHSELNLSSLELGDSALYFCASGTGVNQPQHFGDGTRLSIL.

This rearrangement joins TRBV5-1 to TRBJ2-7; possibly TRBD1 for D (6 bases). This CDR3 comprises 17 residues. The V gene's germline CDR1 is SGHRS and CDR2 YFSETQ. Deletions cut 7 bases from V and 1 base from J, with 24 bases between. The CDR3 protein is CASLPGTSAAPSYEQYF. Here the CDR3 DNA reads TGCGCCAGCCTCCCCGGGACATCTGCCGCGCCGTCCTACGAGCAGTACTTC.